This T cell receptor (beta chain) was identified during a study of shared T cell receptors in the human thymus. Profiling relied on immunoSEQ multiplex PCR, and the TCRdb table lists in-frame clones only, not all of them. The data hold about 730,000 clones, with 75% to 90% observed a single time. V lost 3 bases to trimming and J lost 2 bases; unmatched junction nucleotides: 15. Germline assignment: CDR1 MDHEN and CDR2 SYDVKM. The CDR3 has 19 amino acids. These data were likewise used in another study, on human thymus T cells. As reported in that work: Corrective cardiac surgery supplied the resected thymus tissue.

The source material was thymocytes. The chain has TRBV28 and TRBJ2-7; 11 bases align to TRBD2. This sequence originates from a girl in the first two years of life with a congenital heart defect. CDR3 amino acids: CASSFEPPSTSGEPYEQYF. CDR3 nucleotides: TGTGCCAGCAGTTTCGAACCCCCCTCGACTAGCGGGGAACCCTACGAGCAGTACTTC.